This T cell receptor (beta chain) was observed in a study of blood T cell repertoires in COVID-19 (dated by TCRdb to 2018 to 2021). Background on the whole study: The collaborator samples originated in the United States, Italy and Spain and spanned the acute and convalescent phases of COVID-19. HLA class I and class II types, where available, came from metadata supplied by the sample provider rather than from assay-based typing. The sample metadata nearly always contained a de-identified subject ID, COVID-19 status, age in years and sex. The material from the prospective study consisted of cDNA or gDNA derived from T cells, B-cell-depleted T cells, or PBMCs. The repertoires were released in a freely available public database intended as a resource for research on the immune response to SARS-CoV-2. Samples were obtained from the ongoing ImmuneRACE study (first 160 participants) and from roughly 1,300 subjects provided by 6 global collaborators. Deeply sampled blood TCRbeta repertoires from subjects exposed to, actively infected with, or recovered from COVID-19 were included in the dataset.

In the prospective study, participants were roughly 18 to 90 years old, resided in around 25 geographic areas of the United States, and were enrolled through a virtual design. To assign participants to cohorts, the prospective study relied on clinical history that participants themselves reported in a screening survey and a study questionnaire. Exposed participants had been in contact with someone with a PCR-confirmed or clinician-diagnosed COVID-19 case within 2 weeks of study entry. In the prospective study, whole blood, serum and a nasopharyngeal or oropharyngeal swab were collected from each participant by mobile phlebotomists. Over an approximately 2-month period, participants in the prospective study had the option of providing additional blood draws and questionnaires. Blood samples from the prospective study were shipped frozen or at room temperature prior to DNA extraction. The immunoSEQ Assay, a bias-controlled multiplex PCR, was used to amplify TCRbeta CDR3 regions from genomic DNA. The original methods were these. Within the assay, amplification of reference gene primers was used to estimate how many nucleated cells each sample contained. Sequence reads were collapsed and filtered to measure the absolute abundance of every unique TCRbeta CDR3 rearrangement. For each sample, productive Simpson clonality was calculated as the square root of Simpson's diversity index across productive rearrangements. The source is immuneACCESS, and TCRdb retained only in-frame sequences with V and J called. Part of the clones is not carried over; for the studies checked, unresolved V genes explain less than half of this, and the remainder is unexplained. V, J and clone size are those of that table, while D and trimming were read from the DNA. Counted in this sample were some 270,000 clones; 80% to 95% of them appeared once. Roughly 2.8% of the sample comes from the top ten.

What the study reported, not specific to this receptor: How much clinical and demographic metadata was included differed by source and by participant, and the metadata was provided uncurated.

Comments on this clone: The antigen this receptor binds is unknown. No base qualities exist here, and no much larger clone lies one base off it.

From cysteine to phenylalanine, the CDR3 is 12 amino acids long. Only the CDR3 portion is preserved as DNA: 36 bases, with reading frame beginning at the first base. V is cut by 5 bases and J by 12 bases, and the space between the germline ends is 14 bases. This TCR was sampled from a man aged 35 to 55 who had been exposed to COVID-19. The receptor chain draws on TRBV12-3 or TRBV12-4 and TRBJ2-1, with a tentative D gene TRBD2 over 6 matching bases. The sample taken for sequencing was PBMCs or T cells enriched from blood (not recorded which). The base sequence is TGTGCCAGCAGTCACCCCCGGGAGACGCAGTTCTTC. Protein translation: CASSHPRETQFF.